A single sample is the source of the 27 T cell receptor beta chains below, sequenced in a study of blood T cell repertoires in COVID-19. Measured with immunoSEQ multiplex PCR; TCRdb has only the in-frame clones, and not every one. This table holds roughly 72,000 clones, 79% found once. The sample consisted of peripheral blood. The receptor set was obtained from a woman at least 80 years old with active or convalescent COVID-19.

Here the CDR3 DNA reads TGTGCCAGCAGCCAACGGACATCCTACAATGAGCAGTTCTTC. Residues: CASSQRTSYNEQFF. The J gene is TRBJ2-1, the V gene TRBV6-5, with a weak D call TRBD1 (5 bases). The CDR3 has 14 amino acids. V shed 6 bases and J shed 1 base, with 10 bases lying between them. Germline V gene sequence: CDR1 MNHEY, CDR2 SVGAGI.

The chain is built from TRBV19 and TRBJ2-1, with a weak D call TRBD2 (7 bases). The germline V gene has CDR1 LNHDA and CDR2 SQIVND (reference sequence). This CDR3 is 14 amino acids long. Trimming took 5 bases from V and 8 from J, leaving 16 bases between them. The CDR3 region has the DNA TGTGCCAGTAGTTTTGCGGGGGCTCAATATGAGCAGTTCTTC. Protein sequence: CASSFAGAQYEQFF.

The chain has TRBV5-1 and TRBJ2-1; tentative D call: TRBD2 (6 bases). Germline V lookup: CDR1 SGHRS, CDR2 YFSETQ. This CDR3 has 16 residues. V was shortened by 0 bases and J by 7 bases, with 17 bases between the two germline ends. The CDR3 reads CASSLGTLWGRNEQFF. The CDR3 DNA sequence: TGCGCCAGCAGCTTGGGGACTCTGTGGGGGAGGAATGAGCAGTTCTTC.

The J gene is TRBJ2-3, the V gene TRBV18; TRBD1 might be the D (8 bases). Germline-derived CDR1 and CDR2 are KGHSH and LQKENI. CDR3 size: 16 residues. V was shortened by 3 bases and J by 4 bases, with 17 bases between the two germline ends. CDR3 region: CASSPPRTGRADTQYF. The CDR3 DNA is TGTGCCAGCTCACCGCCTCGGACAGGGAGGGCAGATACGCAGTATTTT.

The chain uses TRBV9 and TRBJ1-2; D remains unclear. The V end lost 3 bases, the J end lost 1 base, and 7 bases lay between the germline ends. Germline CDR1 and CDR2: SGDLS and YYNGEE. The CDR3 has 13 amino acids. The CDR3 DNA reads TGTGCCAGCAGCGCCACTCTTAACTATGGCTACACCTTC. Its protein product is CASSATLNYGYTF.

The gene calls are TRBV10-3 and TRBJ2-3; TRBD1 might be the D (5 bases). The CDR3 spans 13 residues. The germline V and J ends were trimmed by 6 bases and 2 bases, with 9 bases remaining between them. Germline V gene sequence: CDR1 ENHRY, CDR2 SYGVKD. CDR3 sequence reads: CAISARDTDTQYF. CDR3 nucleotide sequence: TGTGCCATCAGCGCCAGGGACACAGATACGCAGTATTTT.

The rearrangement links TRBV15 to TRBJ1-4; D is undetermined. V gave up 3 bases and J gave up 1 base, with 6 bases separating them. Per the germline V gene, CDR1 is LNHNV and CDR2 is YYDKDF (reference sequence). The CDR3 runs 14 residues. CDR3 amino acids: CATSRGGTNEKLFF. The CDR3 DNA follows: TGTGCCACCAGCAGGGGAGGAACTAATGAAAAACTGTTTTTT.

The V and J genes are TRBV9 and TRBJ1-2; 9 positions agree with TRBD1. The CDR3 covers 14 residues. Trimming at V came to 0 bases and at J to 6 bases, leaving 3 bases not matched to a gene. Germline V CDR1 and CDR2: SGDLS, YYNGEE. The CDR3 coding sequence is TGTGCCAGCAGCGTAGAACAGGGGGCTGATGGCTACACCTTC. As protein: CASSVEQGADGYTF.

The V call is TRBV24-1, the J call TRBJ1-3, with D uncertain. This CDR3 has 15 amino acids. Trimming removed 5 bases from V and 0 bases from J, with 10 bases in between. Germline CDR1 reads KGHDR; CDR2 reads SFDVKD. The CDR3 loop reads CATSGERSSGNTIYF. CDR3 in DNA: TGTGCCACCAGTGGCGAGCGGAGCTCTGGAAACACCATATATTTT.

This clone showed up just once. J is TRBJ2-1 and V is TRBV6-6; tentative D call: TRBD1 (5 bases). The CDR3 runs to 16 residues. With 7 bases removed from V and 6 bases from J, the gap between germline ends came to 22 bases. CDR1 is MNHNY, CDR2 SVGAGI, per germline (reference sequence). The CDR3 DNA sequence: TGTGCCAGCACCGACTGGACATCTACCCCAGGCAATGAGCAGTTCTTC. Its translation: CASTDWTSTPGNEQFF.

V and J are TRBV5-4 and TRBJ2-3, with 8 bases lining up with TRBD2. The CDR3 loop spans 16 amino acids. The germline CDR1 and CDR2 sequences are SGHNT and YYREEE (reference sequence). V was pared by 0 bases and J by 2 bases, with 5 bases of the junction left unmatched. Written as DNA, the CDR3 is TGTGCCAGCAGCTTGGGGGGAGCGGGGGACACAGATACGCAGTATTTT. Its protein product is CASSLGGAGDTDTQYF.

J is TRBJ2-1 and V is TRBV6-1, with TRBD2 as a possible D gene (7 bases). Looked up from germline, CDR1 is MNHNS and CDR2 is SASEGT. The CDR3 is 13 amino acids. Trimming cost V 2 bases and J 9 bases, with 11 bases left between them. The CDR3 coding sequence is TGTGCCAGCAGTGAAAGGGGGGGTCTTGAGCAGTTCTTC. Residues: CASSERGGLEQFF.

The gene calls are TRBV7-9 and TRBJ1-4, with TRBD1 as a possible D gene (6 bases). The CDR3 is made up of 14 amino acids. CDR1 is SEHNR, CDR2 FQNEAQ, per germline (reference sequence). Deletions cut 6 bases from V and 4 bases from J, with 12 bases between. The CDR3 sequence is CASRKTGFNEKLFF. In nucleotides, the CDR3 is TGTGCCAGCAGGAAAACAGGGTTTAATGAAAAACTGTTTTTT.

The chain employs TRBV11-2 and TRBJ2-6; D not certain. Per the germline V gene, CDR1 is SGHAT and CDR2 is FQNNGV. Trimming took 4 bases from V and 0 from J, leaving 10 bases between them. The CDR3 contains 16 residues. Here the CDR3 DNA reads TGTGCCAGCAGCTCGACCAGGTTCTCTGGGGCCAACGTCCTGACTTTC. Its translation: CASSSTRFSGANVLTF.

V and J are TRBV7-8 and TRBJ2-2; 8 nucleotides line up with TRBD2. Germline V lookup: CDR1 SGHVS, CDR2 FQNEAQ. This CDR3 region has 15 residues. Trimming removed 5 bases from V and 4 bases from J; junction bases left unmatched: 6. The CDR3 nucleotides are TGTGCCAGCAGCCGGAGCGGGGGCGGCACCGGGGAGCTGTTTTTT. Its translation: CASSRSGGGTGELFF.

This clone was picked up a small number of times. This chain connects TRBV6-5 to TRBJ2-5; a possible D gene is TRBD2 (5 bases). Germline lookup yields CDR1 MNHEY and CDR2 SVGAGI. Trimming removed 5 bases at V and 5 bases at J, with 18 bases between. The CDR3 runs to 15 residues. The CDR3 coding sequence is TGTGCCAGCAGTCGAGATAGGACTCGGCCGGAGACCCAGTACTTC. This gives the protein CASSRDRTRPETQYF.

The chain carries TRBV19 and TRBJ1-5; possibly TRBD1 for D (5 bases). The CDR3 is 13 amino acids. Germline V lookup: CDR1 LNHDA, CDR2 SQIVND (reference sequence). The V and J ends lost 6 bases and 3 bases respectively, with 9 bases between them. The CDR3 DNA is TGTGCCAGTAGGGAGACAGCCAATCAGCCCCAGCATTTT. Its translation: CASRETANQPQHF.

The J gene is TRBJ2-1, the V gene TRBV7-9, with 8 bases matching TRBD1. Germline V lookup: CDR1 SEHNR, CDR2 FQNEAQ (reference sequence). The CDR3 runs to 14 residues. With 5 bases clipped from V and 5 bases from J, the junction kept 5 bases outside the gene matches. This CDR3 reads CASSTQGANNEQFF. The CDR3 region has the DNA TGTGCCAGCAGCACCCAGGGGGCTAACAATGAGCAGTTCTTC.

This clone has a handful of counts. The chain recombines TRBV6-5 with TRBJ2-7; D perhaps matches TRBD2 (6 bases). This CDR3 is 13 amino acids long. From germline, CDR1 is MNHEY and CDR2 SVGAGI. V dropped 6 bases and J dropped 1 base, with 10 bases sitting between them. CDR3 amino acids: CASRFGTSYEQYF. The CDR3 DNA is TGTGCCAGCAGATTCGGGACTTCCTACGAGCAGTACTTC.

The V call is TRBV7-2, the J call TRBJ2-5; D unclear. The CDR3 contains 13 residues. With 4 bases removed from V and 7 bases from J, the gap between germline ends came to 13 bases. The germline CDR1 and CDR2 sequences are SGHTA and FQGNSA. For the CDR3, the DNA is TGTGCCAGCAGCTGGGCGTTGGGTGCGACCCAGTACTTC. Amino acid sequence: CASSWALGATQYF. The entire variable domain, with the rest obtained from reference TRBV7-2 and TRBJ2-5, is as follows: GAGVSQSPSNKVTEKGKDVELRCDPISGHTALYWYRQSLGQGLEFLIYFQGNSAPDKSGLPSDRFSAERTGGSVSTLTIQRTQQEDSAVYLCASSWALGATQYFGPGTRLLVL.

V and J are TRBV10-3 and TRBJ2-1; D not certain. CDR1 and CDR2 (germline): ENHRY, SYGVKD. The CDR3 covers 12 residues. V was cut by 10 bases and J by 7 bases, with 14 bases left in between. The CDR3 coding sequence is TGTGCCACCTCCTCGTCTGAGAATGAGCAGTTCTTC. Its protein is CATSSSENEQFF.

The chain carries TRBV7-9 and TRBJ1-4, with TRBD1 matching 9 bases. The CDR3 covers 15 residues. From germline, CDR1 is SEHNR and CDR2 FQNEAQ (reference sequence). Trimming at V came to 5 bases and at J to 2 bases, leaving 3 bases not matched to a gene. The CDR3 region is CASSSDRGTNEKLFF. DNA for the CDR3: TGTGCCAGCAGCAGTGACAGGGGGACTAATGAAAAACTGTTTTTT. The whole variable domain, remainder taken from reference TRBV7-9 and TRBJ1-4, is DTGVSQNPRHKITKRGQNVTFRCDPISEHNRLYWYRQTLGQGPEFLTYFQNEAQLEKSRLLSDRFSAERPKGSFSTLEIQRTEQGDSAMYLCASSSDRGTNEKLFFGSGTQLSVL.

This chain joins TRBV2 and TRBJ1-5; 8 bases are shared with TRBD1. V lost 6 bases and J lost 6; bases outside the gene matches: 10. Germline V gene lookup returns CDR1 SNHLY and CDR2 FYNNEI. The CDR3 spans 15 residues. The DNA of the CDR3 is TGTGCCAGCAGGGACACAGGGGGTAGAGGTCAGCCCCAGCATTTT. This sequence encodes CASRDTGGRGQPQHF.

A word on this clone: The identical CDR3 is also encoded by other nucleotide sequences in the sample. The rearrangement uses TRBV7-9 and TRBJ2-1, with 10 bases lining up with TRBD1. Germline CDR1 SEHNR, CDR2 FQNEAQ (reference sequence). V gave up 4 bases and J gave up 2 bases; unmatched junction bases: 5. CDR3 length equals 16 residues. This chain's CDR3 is CASSSPGTGAYNEQFF. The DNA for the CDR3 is TGTGCCAGCAGCTCCCCGGGGACAGGGGCCTACAATGAGCAGTTCTTC.

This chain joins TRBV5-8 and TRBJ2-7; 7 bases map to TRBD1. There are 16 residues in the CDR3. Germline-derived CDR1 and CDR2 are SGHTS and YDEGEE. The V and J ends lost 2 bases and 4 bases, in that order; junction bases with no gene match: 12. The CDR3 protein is CASSFGPGTDHYEQYF. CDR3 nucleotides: TGTGCCAGCAGCTTCGGCCCCGGGACAGACCATTACGAGCAGTACTTC.

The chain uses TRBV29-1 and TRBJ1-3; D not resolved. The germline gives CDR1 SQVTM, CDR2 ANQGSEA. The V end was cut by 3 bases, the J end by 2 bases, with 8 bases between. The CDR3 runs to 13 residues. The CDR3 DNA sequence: TGCAGCGTTGAGACAACGACTGGAAACACCATATATTTT. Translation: CSVETTTGNTIYF.

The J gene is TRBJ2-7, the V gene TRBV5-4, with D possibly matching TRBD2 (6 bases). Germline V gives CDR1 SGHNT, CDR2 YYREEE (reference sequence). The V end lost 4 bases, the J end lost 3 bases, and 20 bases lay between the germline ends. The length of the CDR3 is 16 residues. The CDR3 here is CASSPGGTRALYEQYF. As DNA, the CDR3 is TGTGCCAGCAGCCCAGGCGGGACCCGGGCACTCTACGAGCAGTACTTC.